These 28 T cell receptor beta chains share one sample of origin, sequenced in a study of OX40 agonist ivuxolimab in advanced cancers. Sequencing was performed with immunoSEQ multiplex PCR; in TCRdb, only in-frame clones are kept and a portion is missing. Here the sample spans 55,000 to 90,000 clones, about nine tenths being singletons. The material sequenced was CD4+ or CD8+ T cells sorted from blood, taken in a trial of the OX40 agonist ivuxolimab. Source of these receptors: an adult with an advanced solid tumor such as melanoma, head and neck, liver or kidney cancer.

The gene calls are TRBV19 and TRBJ2-2, with a tentative D call TRBD1 (6 bases). Germline CDR1 and CDR2: LNHDA and SQIVND (reference sequence). This CDR3 region has 15 residues. Trimming stripped 5 bases from V and 5 bases from J, with 15 bases between. The CDR3 DNA is TGTGCCAGTAGTCAACAGGGAATCGGAACCGGGGAGCTGTTTTTT. This sequence encodes CASSQQGIGTGELFF. The full variable domain, rest sourced from reference TRBV19 and TRBJ2-2, is DGGITQSPKYLFRKEGQNVTLSCEQNLNHDAMYWYRQDPGQGLRLIYYSQIVNDFQKGDIAEGYSVSREKKESFPLTVTSAQKNPTAFYLCASSQQGIGTGELFFGEGSRLTVL.

This chain joins TRBV7-2 and TRBJ2-7; 11 bases align to TRBD2. Germline V gives CDR1 SGHTA, CDR2 FQGNSA. Trimming removed 3 bases from V and 3 bases from J; junction bases left unmatched: 4. This CDR3 region has 15 residues. For the CDR3, the DNA is TGTGCCAGCAGCTTGTTGACTAGCGGGATCTACGAGCAGTACTTC. It encodes CASSLLTSGIYEQYF.

This sequence joins TRBV30 and TRBJ2-7; 8 positions match TRBD1. CDR1 is GTSNPN, CDR2 SVGIG, per germline (reference sequence). The V and J ends lost 8 bases and 3 bases, in that order; junction bases with no gene match: 6. The CDR3 contains 12 residues. The CDR3 loop reads CAGTGQGYEQYF. CDR3 bases: TGTGCCGGGACCGGACAGGGCTACGAGCAGTACTTC.

By share, this clone ranks as medium-sized (0.01 to 0.1%). The rearrangement links TRBV7-2 to TRBJ2-1; possibly TRBD1 for D (6 bases). Germline V gives CDR1 SGHTA, CDR2 FQGNSA. The CDR3 contains 14 residues. V dropped 5 bases and J dropped 6 bases, with 14 bases sitting between them. The CDR3 coding sequence is TGTGCCAGCAGCCTTAGTATAGGGGGCAATGAGCAGTTCTTC. Translation gives CASSLSIGGNEQFF.

The V and J genes are TRBV10-3 and TRBJ2-7; 10 nucleotides agree with TRBD1. The V gene's germline CDR1 is ENHRY and CDR2 SYGVKD. The ends lost 10 bases at V and 2 bases at J; junction bases unmatched: 5. The CDR3 totals 13 residues. CDR3 sequence reads: CATNDRGPYEQYF. CDR3 nucleotide sequence: TGTGCCACGAACGACAGGGGGCCCTACGAGCAGTACTTC.

Only one count was recorded for this clone. V usage is TRBV29-1 and J usage is TRBJ2-7; a weak D match, TRBD2 (7 bases). The V end lost 0 bases, the J end lost 3 bases, and 15 bases lay between the germline ends. The germline CDR1 and CDR2 sequences are SQVTM and ANQGSEA. This CDR3 is 15 amino acids long. Written as DNA, the CDR3 is TGCAGCGTTGAAGATCGGGGGGCGATGCTCTACGAGCAGTACTTC. Its protein product is CSVEDRGAMLYEQYF.

CDR3 in amino acids: CASSLRSGTEQYF. CDR3 sequence (DNA): TGTGCCAGCAGCCTCCGATCAGGGACCGAGCAGTACTTC. The chain combines TRBV14 with TRBJ2-7; D might be TRBD1 or TRBD2, each matching 5 bases. Trimming took off 4 bases at V and 6 bases at J, with 13 bases between the two ends. The CDR3 spans 13 residues. The V gene's germline CDR1 is SGHDN and CDR2 FVKESK. Full variable domain (rest looked up from reference TRBV14 and TRBJ2-7): EAGVTQFPSHSVIEKGQTVTLRCDPISGHDNLYWYRRVMGKEIKFLLHFVKESKQDESGMPNNRFLAERTGGTYSTLKVQPAELEDSGVYFCASSLRSGTEQYFGPGTRLTVT.

The chain combines TRBV4-2 with TRBJ2-7, with D unclear. This CDR3 comprises 14 residues. CDR1 and CDR2 (germline): LGHNA, YNFKEQ. The ends were cut back, 0 bases at V and 6 bases at J, with 12 bases in the middle. The CDR3 DNA sequence: TGTGCCAGCAGCCAAGATCGGGCAGGTTTCGAGCAGTACTTC. Encoded protein: CASSQDRAGFEQYF.

The chain has TRBV5-1 and TRBJ1-6; the match to TRBD1 covers 7 bases. The V gene's germline CDR1 is SGHRS and CDR2 YFSETQ. The V gene end was trimmed by 3 bases and the J gene end by 7 bases; junction bases not matched to a gene: 4. The CDR3 covers 14 residues. The CDR3 DNA reads as TGCGCCAGCAGCTACGGACAGGAGAATTCACCCCTCCACTTT. Amino acid sequence: CASSYGQENSPLHF.

The rearrangement uses TRBV7-3 and TRBJ1-1; 8 bases map to TRBD1. This CDR3 has 16 residues. V shed 2 bases, J shed 10 bases, and the junction held 15 bases outside the gene matches. Looked up from germline, CDR1 is SGHTA and CDR2 is FQGTGA. CDR3 bases: TGTGCCAGCAGCTTAGGAGAAGGCAGGGGGCCCACCAGAGCTTTCTTT. It codes for CASSLGEGRGPTRAFF.

This clone was seen a handful of times. This chain links TRBV5-6 with TRBJ2-3, with TRBD2 identical over 9 bases. The length of the CDR3 is 18 residues. Trimming took 4 bases from V and 2 from J; bases not matched to a gene: 14. Germline V gives CDR1 SGHDT, CDR2 YYEEEE. CDR3 coding DNA: TGTGCCAGCAGCGTGCCAAAATTCCTAGCGGGGAACACAGATACGCAGTATTTT. Protein sequence: CASSVPKFLAGNTDTQYF.

J is TRBJ2-2 and V is TRBV6-5; D gene ambiguous. Trimming took off 0 bases at V and 3 bases at J, with 5 bases between the two ends. The CDR3 has 14 amino acids. From germline, CDR1 is MNHEY and CDR2 SVGAGI. The CDR3 loop is CASSYSLYTGELFF. The CDR3, as DNA: TGTGCCAGCAGTTACTCGCTGTACACCGGGGAGCTGTTTTTT.

This chain connects TRBV30 to TRBJ2-3; TRBD1 matches at 8 bases. J gave up 5 bases and V 2 bases, and 12 bases lay outside the gene matches. From germline, CDR1 is GTSNPN and CDR2 SVGIG (reference sequence). CDR3 length: 16 amino acids. The DNA of the CDR3 is TGTGCCTGGAGTATGGCAGGGGGCGGGCGGAAAGATACGCAGTATTTT. Translated: CAWSMAGGGRKDTQYF.

The chain links TRBV28 to TRBJ1-2, with TRBD1 identical over 8 bases. The CDR3 extends over 14 amino acids. V lost 4 bases and J lost 3; bases outside the gene matches: 4. Germline CDR1 MDHEN, CDR2 SYDVKM. DNA for the CDR3: TGTGCCAGCAGTTCAGGGGGCGCTGACTATGGCTACACCTTC. It is translated as CASSSGGADYGYTF.

The gene calls are TRBV28 and TRBJ2-5; 8 nucleotides match TRBD1. The J call is in doubt because the DNA end fits TRBJ2-7 better. CDR1 and CDR2 (germline): MDHEN, SYDVKM. The CDR3 is made up of 14 amino acids. CDR3 sequence (DNA): TGTGCCAGCAGTACACCGGGACAGGTCTACGAGCAGTACTTC. It encodes CASSTPGQVYEQYF.

This chain joins TRBV28 and TRBJ1-2; 8 bases map to TRBD1. This CDR3 has 17 amino acids. Germline V CDR1 and CDR2: MDHEN, SYDVKM. The J segment lost 1 base and the V segment lost 6 bases, leaving 13 bases of the junction unmatched. CDR3: CASRLPPGTGGNYGYTF. CDR3 nucleotides: TGTGCCAGCAGGCTGCCGCCCGGGACAGGCGGTAACTATGGCTACACCTTC.

The chain recombines TRBV6-5 with TRBJ1-2, with a weak D call TRBD1 (6 bases). V lost 4 bases, J lost 5 bases, and 17 bases lay in between. Germline V CDR1 and CDR2: MNHEY, SVGAGI. The CDR3 totals 15 residues. As DNA, the CDR3 is TGTGCCAGCAGTTTTAGGAAAATAGGGGGATATGGCTACACCTTC. Translating it yields CASSFRKIGGYGYTF.

This clone was detected only a few times. This sequence joins TRBV18 and TRBJ2-6; no clear D. This CDR3 spans 14 amino acids. Germline values: CDR1 KGHSH, CDR2 LQKENI. The V end was cut by 3 bases, the J end by 4 bases, with 7 bases between. The CDR3, as DNA: TGTGCCAGCTCACCTTCCAAAGGGGCCAACGTCCTGACTTTC. Encoded protein: CASSPSKGANVLTF.

The chain combines TRBV30 with TRBJ1-1; maybe TRBD1 (5 bases). CDR1 and CDR2 from the germline V gene are GTSNPN and SVGIG (reference sequence). With 1 base removed from V and 10 bases from J, the gap between germline ends came to 19 bases. The CDR3 has 14 residues. The CDR3 loop reads CAWSGPFLGVGAFF. The CDR3 region has the DNA TGTGCCTGGAGTGGCCCTTTTTTGGGGGTTGGAGCTTTCTTT.

The CDR3 DNA follows: TGCGCCAGCAGCTTGCGTCCCCGCTTGTCTGGAAACACCATATATTTT. Protein sequence: CASSLRPRLSGNTIYF. The V call is TRBV5-1, the J call TRBJ1-3; the D is unclear. Trimming took off 1 base at V and 1 base at J, with 12 bases between the two ends. Looked up from germline, CDR1 is SGHRS and CDR2 is YFSETQ. The CDR3 runs 16 residues.

V is TRBV28 and J is TRBJ1-1; D is uncertain. V was cut by 4 bases and J by 1 base, with 13 bases left in between. Per germline, CDR1 MDHEN and CDR2 SYDVKM. The CDR3 consists of 15 residues. CDR3 sequence (DNA): TGTGCCAGCAGTTCCCCCTTGGCCCAGAACACTGAAGCTTTCTTT. Protein sequence: CASSSPLAQNTEAFF.

In its sample, this clone was seen a few times. The genes are TRBV2 and TRBJ1-3; 9 nucleotides align to TRBD1. V was clipped by 8 bases and J by 3 bases; unmatched bases: 2. This CDR3 is 13 amino acids long. Germline-derived CDR1 and CDR2 are SNHLY and FYNNEI. The CDR3 coding sequence is TGTGCCAGCTCGACAGGGGGTGGAAACACCATATATTTT. Translation gives CASSTGGGNTIYF. Full variable domain (remainder filled in from reference TRBV2 and TRBJ1-3): EPEVTQTPSHQVTQMGQEVILRCVPISNHLYFYWYRQILGQKVEFLVSFYNNEISEKSEIFDDQFSVERPDGSNFTLKIRSTKLEDSAMYFCASSTGGGNTIYFGEGSWLTVV.

The chain recombines TRBV28 with TRBJ2-1; 14 bases line up with TRBD2. With V trimmed by 8 bases and J by 2 bases, 5 bases remained unmatched. The CDR3 length is 16 residues. CDR1 is MDHEN, CDR2 SYDVKM, per germline. The CDR3: CASGLAGGSPYNEQFF. DNA for the CDR3: TGTGCCAGCGGACTAGCGGGGGGATCACCCTACAATGAGCAGTTCTTC.

The chain links TRBV19 to TRBJ1-6; TRBD1 might be the D (5 bases). From germline, CDR1 is LNHDA and CDR2 SQIVND (reference sequence). V was pared by 7 bases and J by 5 bases, with 12 bases between. The CDR3 runs 14 residues. DNA for the CDR3: TGTGCCAGTACGGGCAGGGTAGATAATTCACCCCTCCACTTT. This sequence encodes CASTGRVDNSPLHF.

This chain joins TRBV7-2 and TRBJ1-5; D gene unclear. The CDR3 extends over 15 amino acids. Trimming pared 3 bases from V and 2 bases from J, leaving 11 bases between. CDR1 SGHTA and CDR2 FQGNSA come from the germline V gene. The CDR3 here is CASSLVWLGNQPQHF. DNA for the CDR3: TGTGCCAGCAGCTTGGTTTGGCTTGGCAATCAGCCCCAGCATTTT.

V is TRBV6-1 and J is TRBJ2-3; 7 nucleotides agree with TRBD1. The CDR3 is made up of 14 amino acids. Germline V lookup: CDR1 MNHNS, CDR2 SASEGT. Trimming at V came to 4 bases and at J to 2 bases, leaving 3 bases not matched to a gene. CDR3 DNA: TGTGCCAGCAGTGTCGGACAGGACACAGATACGCAGTATTTT. Encoded protein: CASSVGQDTDTQYF.

V and J are TRBV9 and TRBJ1-2; D remains ambiguous. V was pared by 2 bases and J by 8 bases, with 16 bases between. Germline-derived CDR1 and CDR2 are SGDLS and YYNGEE. This CDR3 spans 14 amino acids. The CDR3 protein is CASSVDMASMGYTF. The CDR3 DNA reads TGTGCCAGCAGCGTCGACATGGCCTCTATGGGCTACACCTTC. The whole variable domain, filled in from reference TRBV9 and TRBJ1-2, reads DSGVTQTPKHLITATGQRVTLRCSPRSGDLSVYWYQQSLDQGLQFLIQYYNGEERAKGNILERFSAQQFPDLHSELNLSSLELGDSALYFCASSVDMASMGYTFGSGTRLTVV.

The chain links TRBV30 to TRBJ1-5; D is uncertain. Germline CDR1 reads GTSNPN; CDR2 reads SVGIG (reference sequence). CDR3 length: 13 residues. Deletions cut 5 bases from V and 0 bases from J, with 8 bases between. Here the CDR3 reads CAWAGYSNQPQHF. CDR3 in DNA: TGTGCCTGGGCAGGATATAGCAATCAGCCCCAGCATTTT. Supplemented by reference TRBV30 and TRBJ1-5, the full variable domain reads SQTIHQWPATLVQPVGSPLSLECTVEGTSNPNLYWYRQAAGRGLQLLFYSVGIGQISSEVPQNLSASRPQDRQFILSSKKLLLSDSGFYLCAWAGYSNQPQHFGDGTRLSIL.